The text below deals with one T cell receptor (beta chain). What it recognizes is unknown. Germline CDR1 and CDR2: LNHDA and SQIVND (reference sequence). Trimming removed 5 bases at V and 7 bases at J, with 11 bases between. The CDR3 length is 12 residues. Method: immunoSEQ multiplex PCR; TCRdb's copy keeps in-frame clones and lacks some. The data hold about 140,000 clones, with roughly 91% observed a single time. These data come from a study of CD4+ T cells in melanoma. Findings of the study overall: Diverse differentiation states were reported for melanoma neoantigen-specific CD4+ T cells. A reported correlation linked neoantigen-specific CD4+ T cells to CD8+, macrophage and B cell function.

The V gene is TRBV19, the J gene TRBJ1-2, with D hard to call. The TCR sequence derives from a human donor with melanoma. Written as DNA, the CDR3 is TGTGCCAGTAGTGAACAGACGGGTGGCTACACCTTC. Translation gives CASSEQTGGYTF. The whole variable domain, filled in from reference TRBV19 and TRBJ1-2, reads DGGITQSPKYLFRKEGQNVTLSCEQNLNHDAMYWYRQDPGQGLRLIYYSQIVNDFQKGDIAEGYSVSREKKESFPLTVTSAQKNPTAFYLCASSEQTGGYTFGSGTRLTVV.